This T cell receptor (beta chain) was sequenced for a study of Ad26.COV2.S vaccination and SARS-CoV-2 variants. Overall study context: A COV1001 Ad26.COV2.S trial-arm participant provided the sample. Into the muscle, Ad26.COV2.S was dosed once or twice, 56 days apart.

The data were produced by immunoSEQ multiplex PCR, yet TCRdb's version contains in-frame clones alone and is incomplete. Among 430,000 or so clones listed, 80% to 95% were seen once. Study-level points and caveats: The analyses of TCR breadth and depth may have understated the size of total T cell responses.

The count of this clone is one. Its antigen is currently unknown. Treatment defined: over 15 received Ad26.COV2.S at low or high dose, single or two shots; about five received placebo; per-sample allocation not given. Sampling happened 63 days after the first vaccine or placebo injection. The sample came from a Boston adult aged 18-55 years. Unmatched junction bases numbered 8, after V lost 0 bases and J lost 8 bases. This CDR3 is 17 amino acids long. The germline V gene encodes CDR1 ENHRY and CDR2 SYGVKD. The sequence derives from a person between 18 and 60 years old who received the Ad26.COV2.S COVID-19 vaccine or a placebo. This chain joins TRBV10-3 and TRBJ2-1; 12 bases line up with TRBD2. The sample consisted of peripheral blood, taken in a trial of Ad26.COV2.S vaccine versus placebo. The CDR3 nucleotides read TGTGCCATCAGTGAGTCGAGTTGGCTAGCGGGAGGGGATGAGCAGTTCTTC. Translation gives CAISESSWLAGGDEQFF.